This T cell receptor beta chain appears in the sequencing data of a study of human T cells and chemical hapten exposure. Study-level background: Diphenylcyclopropenone was applied weekly to patients' scalps across the roughly 24-week study. DPC (0.01%) was patch tested on the upper back and read at 6 days.

This clonotype was picked up a small number of times. The CDR3 is 16 residues long. Germline CDR1 is WNHNN and CDR2 is SYGVQD (reference sequence). V lost 3 bases, J lost 6 bases, and 17 bases lay in between. Time point: patch test 1, 2 weeks after DPC sensitization. The treatment denotes: therapeutic diphenylcyclopropenone sensitization with weekly scalp DPC. Via MiXCR, TCRdb re-called the RACE reads, giving one row per CDR3 protein. The top ten hold approximately 6.7% of the sample, which has around 190,000 distinct CDR3 sequences, approximately 20% seen once. V is TRBV10-1 and J is TRBJ2-2; weak D call: TRBD1 (5 bases). The receptor was isolated from a woman aged 45-65 years with alopecia areata. Some clones in this sample may be carry-over from other donors' samples. The specimen was whole blood, collected in connection with sensitization to the hapten diphenylcyclopropenone (DPC). The CDR3: CASSDYPDSQPGELFF. In nucleotides, the CDR3 is TGCGCCAGCAGTGATTATCCCGACAGCCAACCCGGGGAGCTGTTTTTT.